Following are 27 T cell receptor beta chains from one sample sequenced in a study of vaccination effects on CD4 cells after COVID-19. The antigens of these receptors remain unknown. ViraFEST expansion of antigen-specific CD4+ T cells with viral peptide pools preceded sequencing. The authors isolated CD4+ T cells after about eleven days of culture. Clones were sequenced by immunoSEQ multiplex PCR, and TCRdb holds only the in-frame ones, with some missing. Of over 7,500 clones detected, approximately 72% appear once; the ten largest clones hold roughly 12%. The sample consisted of CD4+ T cells from PBMCs cultured with HCoV-229E spike peptides, taken before COVID-19 vaccination. These receptors were taken from a human donor who received a COVID-19 vaccine.

This clone showed up just once. This chain joins TRBV6-5 and TRBJ2-3; 7 positions agree with TRBD2. The V and J ends lost 5 bases and 2 bases, in that order; junction bases with no gene match: 7. CDR3 length equals 15 residues. Germline CDR1 MNHEY, CDR2 SVGAGI. CDR3: CASSRGAGITDTQYF. The CDR3 DNA reads as TGTGCCAGCAGTCGAGGAGCGGGGATCACAGATACGCAGTATTTT.

The chain carries TRBV9 and TRBJ1-2; TRBD1 aligns across 7 bases. J lost 4 bases, V lost 0 bases, and 0 bases had no gene match. Germline CDR1 reads SGDLS; CDR2 reads YYNGEE. The CDR3 runs 13 residues. As DNA, the CDR3 is TGTGCCAGCAGCGTAGGGACAGGCTATGGCTACACCTTC. Residues: CASSVGTGYGYTF.

The chain is built from TRBV5-8 and TRBJ2-3; 9 bases line up with TRBD2. The CDR3 consists of 16 residues. Trimming at V came to 2 bases and at J to 3 bases, leaving 7 bases not matched to a gene. Germline CDR1 SGHTS, CDR2 YDEGEE. The DNA of the CDR3 is TGTGCCAGCAGCTTTGGGGTGACTAGCGGAACAGATACGCAGTATTTT. Encoded protein: CASSFGVTSGTDTQYF.

The chain couples TRBV5-1 to TRBJ2-4; 7 positions match TRBD1. The V and J ends lost 1 base and 3 bases, in that order; junction bases with no gene match: 10. Germline CDR1 reads SGHRS; CDR2 reads YFSETQ. The CDR3 consists of 17 residues. CDR3 loop: CASSLRVGGQGKNIQYF. CDR3 in DNA: TGCGCCAGCAGCTTGCGTGTAGGGGGCCAGGGCAAAAACATTCAGTACTTC.

This clone appeared a few times. The chain uses TRBV30 and TRBJ1-3, with TRBD1 as a possible D gene (5 bases). Germline values: CDR1 GTSNPN, CDR2 SVGIG (reference sequence). The CDR3 runs to 14 residues. The V gene lost 4 bases and the J gene lost 0 bases, with 10 bases spanning the gap. CDR3: CAWTGLTSGNTIYF. The CDR3 region has the DNA TGTGCCTGGACGGGACTTACCTCTGGAAACACCATATATTTT.

CDR3 coding DNA: TGTGCCAGCAGTGAGCGGGAGACGCGGGAGCAGTACTTC. Its translation: CASSERETREQYF. The chain joins TRBV2 to TRBJ2-7, with 7 bases identical to TRBD2. V was pared by 3 bases and J by 7 bases, with 6 bases of the junction left unmatched. CDR1 SNHLY and CDR2 FYNNEI come from the germline V gene. The CDR3 length is 13 residues.

V usage is TRBV7-6 and J usage is TRBJ1-1; TRBD1 matches 7 bases. In germline, CDR1 is SGHVS, CDR2 FNYEAQ. The CDR3 is made up of 15 amino acids. Losses at the gene ends were 2 bases for V and 4 bases for J; bases not matched to a gene: 7. The DNA of the CDR3 is TGTGCCAGCAGCTTAATCGGGCAGGGGGGCACTGAAGCTTTCTTT. Its protein product is CASSLIGQGGTEAFF.

The CDR3, as DNA: TGTGCCAGTAGTAGAGATGGAGGCTCCTACGAGCAGTACTTC. It yields the protein CASSRDGGSYEQYF. This sequence joins TRBV19 and TRBJ2-7, with D possibly being TRBD2 (5 bases). V lost 4 bases, J lost 0 bases, and 10 bases lay in between. The CDR3 consists of 14 residues. The V gene's germline CDR1 is LNHDA and CDR2 SQIVND (reference sequence). Complete variable domain (other parts from reference TRBV19 and TRBJ2-7): DGGITQSPKYLFRKEGQNVTLSCEQNLNHDAMYWYRQDPGQGLRLIYYSQIVNDFQKGDIAEGYSVSREKKESFPLTVTSAQKNPTAFYLCASSRDGGSYEQYFGPGTRLTVT.

The rearrangement joins TRBV19 to TRBJ1-5; perhaps TRBD1 as D (5 bases). V was pared by 6 bases and J by 3 bases, with 9 bases between. Germline V CDR1 and CDR2: LNHDA, SQIVND (reference sequence). This CDR3 comprises 13 residues. CDR3 loop: CASSPGHNQPQHF. CDR3 DNA sequence: TGTGCCAGTAGCCCAGGGCACAATCAGCCCCAGCATTTT.

V gene TRBV5-1 combines with J gene TRBJ1-4, with D tentatively TRBD1 (5 bases). The CDR3 runs 15 residues. The germline gives CDR1 SGHRS, CDR2 YFSETQ. The V gene lost 3 bases and the J gene lost 0 bases, with 9 bases spanning the gap. Here the CDR3 DNA reads TGCGCCAGCAGCTCCCAGGGAGCAACTAATGAAAAACTGTTTTTT. This encodes CASSSQGATNEKLFF.

This clone was found a few times. The chain carries TRBV4-1 and TRBJ1-5; D not certain. The germline CDR1 and CDR2 sequences are MGHRA and YSYEKL. The CDR3 has 16 residues. V shed 0 bases and J shed 4 bases, with 13 bases lying between them. The CDR3 spells CASSQEATWSNQPQHF. CDR3 DNA: TGCGCCAGCAGCCAAGAAGCAACCTGGTCAAATCAGCCCCAGCATTTT.

The chain uses TRBV6-5 and TRBJ1-2; D unresolved. V lost 6 bases to trimming and J lost 0 bases, with 11 bases between them. Germline CDR1 is MNHEY and CDR2 is SVGAGI. The CDR3 is 14 residues long. The CDR3 region is CASSPVWANYGYTF. CDR3 sequence (DNA): TGTGCCAGCAGCCCCGTATGGGCTAACTATGGCTACACCTTC.

This clone has just a few counts. The V and J genes are TRBV2 and TRBJ1-2; D is ambiguous. The CDR3 is made up of 14 amino acids. CDR1 SNHLY and CDR2 FYNNEI come from the germline V gene. Trimming stripped 2 bases from V and 4 bases from J, with 11 bases between. CDR3 nucleotide sequence: TGTGCCAGCAGTGAATATGAGACGGTCTATGGCTACACCTTC. Translating gives CASSEYETVYGYTF. The variable domain in full, with the rest retrieved from reference TRBV2 and TRBJ1-2, is EPEVTQTPSHQVTQMGQEVILRCVPISNHLYFYWYRQILGQKVEFLVSFYNNEISEKSEIFDDQFSVERPDGSNFTLKIRSTKLEDSAMYFCASSEYETVYGYTFGSGTRLTVV.

The genes are TRBV2 and TRBJ1-3; D call uncertain. V lost 5 bases and J lost 0, with 8 bases in between. Germline V gives CDR1 SNHLY, CDR2 FYNNEI. This CDR3 is built from 14 residues. The CDR3 coding sequence is TGTGCCAGCAGTTCGGGTTACTCTGGAAACACCATATATTTT. Translating it yields CASSSGYSGNTIYF.

The chain has TRBV27 and TRBJ2-5; 10 bases are a match to TRBD1. V trimming: 3 bases; J trimming: 5 bases; junction bases outside the gene matches: 9. Per the germline V gene, CDR1 is MNHEY and CDR2 is SMNVEV (reference sequence). The CDR3 contains 16 residues. CDR3 sequence (DNA): TGTGCCAGCAGTTTGGGACAGGGGCATATTGGGGAGACCCAGTACTTC. Protein: CASSLGQGHIGETQYF.

This clone was counted only a few times. J is TRBJ1-5 and V is TRBV5-5; a possible D gene is TRBD1 (6 bases). V lost 2 bases and J 7 bases, leaving 13 bases between the germline ends. Germline lookup yields CDR1 SGHKS and CDR2 YYEKEE (reference sequence). This CDR3 comprises 14 residues. The CDR3 sequence is CASSLSGTSQPQHF. The CDR3 nucleotides are TGTGCCAGCAGCTTATCCGGGACAAGCCAGCCCCAGCATTTT.

By share, this clone ranks as large. The V gene is TRBV2, the J gene TRBJ1-6; D remains ambiguous. CDR1 is SNHLY, CDR2 FYNNEI, per germline. V was trimmed by 2 bases and J by 10 bases, leaving 15 bases between them. This CDR3 spans 15 amino acids. The CDR3 is CASSEQKGSGSPLHF. The CDR3 bases are TGTGCCAGCAGTGAACAGAAAGGGAGTGGGTCACCCCTCCACTTT.

The V call is TRBV24-1, the J call TRBJ2-3; no reliable D call. V lost 0 bases and J 2 bases, leaving 2 bases between the germline ends. Germline CDR1 and CDR2: KGHDR and SFDVKD. CDR3 length: 13 residues. The CDR3 DNA reads as TGTGCCACCAGTGATTTGCACACAGATACGCAGTATTTT. This codes for CATSDLHTDTQYF.

The chain carries TRBV7-9 and TRBJ2-6; D gene unclear. Germline V gene data show CDR1 as SEHNR and CDR2 as FQNEAQ (reference sequence). CDR3 length: 16 amino acids. V dropped 5 bases and J dropped 0 bases, with 11 bases sitting between them. The CDR3 region is CASSPPIASGANVLTF. The CDR3 nucleotides are TGTGCCAGCAGCCCCCCTATTGCCTCTGGGGCCAACGTCCTGACTTTC.

The J gene is TRBJ2-1, the V gene TRBV2; D gene uncertain. V shed 6 bases and J shed 8 bases, with 8 bases lying between them. The CDR3 length is 11 residues. The germline V gene has CDR1 SNHLY and CDR2 FYNNEI. DNA of the CDR3: TGTGCCAGCAGAATGACCTATGAGCAGTTCTTC. Translated, it gives CASRMTYEQFF.

The V and J genes are TRBV6-5 and TRBJ2-3, with a possible D match to TRBD1 (5 bases). The V end lost 4 bases, the J end lost 6 bases, and 20 bases lay between the germline ends. CDR3 length equals 16 residues. Germline assignment: CDR1 MNHEY and CDR2 SVGAGI. CDR3 nucleotide sequence: TGTGCCAGCAGTTTCCTCAGGGCCGTGGGGTTGGATACGCAGTATTTT. The encoded protein is CASSFLRAVGLDTQYF.

The chain joins TRBV5-4 to TRBJ2-3; TRBD1 aligns across 8 bases. V shed 3 bases and J 4 bases; nucleotides not matched to a gene: 7. The germline V gene encodes CDR1 SGHNT and CDR2 YYREEE (reference sequence). CDR3 length: 15 residues. The CDR3 nucleotides read TGTGCCAGCAGCTCCCGGGACAGGACGGCAGATACGCAGTATTTT. This gives the protein CASSSRDRTADTQYF.

The chain employs TRBV19 and TRBJ1-2; possible D gene TRBD1, 6 bases. V was trimmed by 1 base and J by 2 bases, leaving 8 bases between them. Germline lookup yields CDR1 LNHDA and CDR2 SQIVND (reference sequence). The length of the CDR3 is 14 residues. CDR3 in DNA: TGTGCCAGTAGTATAGGCCAGGGGAACTATGGCTACACCTTC. Its protein product is CASSIGQGNYGYTF.

The CDR3 DNA is TGCGCCAGCCTCGAAGGGGCCGGGAACACCGGGGAGCTGTTTTTT. Translation gives CASLEGAGNTGELFF. The chain employs TRBV5-1 and TRBJ2-2, with a weak D call TRBD1 (5 bases). Trimming removed 7 bases from V and 1 base from J, with 14 bases in between. This CDR3 is 15 amino acids long. Germline CDR1 is SGHRS and CDR2 is YFSETQ.

The DNA of the CDR3 is TGCAGCGTCAGGACAGGGTATAGCAATCAGCCCCAGCATTTT. Residues: CSVRTGYSNQPQHF. The chain carries TRBV29-1 and TRBJ1-5; 8 positions agree with TRBD1. CDR1 SQVTM and CDR2 ANQGSEA come from the germline V gene. The CDR3 is 14 residues long. The ends lost 6 bases at V and 0 bases at J; junction bases unmatched: 4. Full variable domain (rest looked up from reference TRBV29-1 and TRBJ1-5): SAVISQKPSRDICQRGTSLTIQCQVDSQVTMMFWYRQQPGQSLTLIATANQGSEATYESGFVIDKFPISRPNLTFSTLTVSNMSPEDSSIYLCSVRTGYSNQPQHFGDGTRLSIL.

The sample holds a few counts of this clone. The chain is built from TRBV30 and TRBJ1-6; no definite D call. V was cut by 4 bases and J by 10 bases, with 17 bases left in between. CDR1 and CDR2 from the germline V gene are GTSNPN and SVGIG (reference sequence). The CDR3 runs to 14 residues. Here the CDR3 reads CAWTLRAVGSPLHF. The CDR3 coding sequence is TGTGCCTGGACCCTCCGGGCGGTTGGATCACCCCTCCACTTT.

This clone turned up a few times. The chain is built from TRBV7-2 and TRBJ2-2; D remains unclear. The CDR3 has 12 amino acids. The V gene's germline CDR1 is SGHTA and CDR2 FQGNSA. Trimming took 5 bases from V and 3 from J, leaving 4 bases between them. The CDR3 spells CASSLDTGELFF. The CDR3 DNA reads TGTGCCAGCAGCCTAGACACCGGGGAGCTGTTTTTT.